The T cell receptor (beta chain) described here comes from a study of early T cells in non-severe SARS-CoV-2 infection. General study points: VDJdb-based annotation leaned toward anti-spike CD8 responses and missed private and CD4 specificities.

Germline lookup yields CDR1 SGHVS and CDR2 FNYEAQ. The length of the CDR3 is 15 residues. Trimming removed 2 bases from V and 3 bases from J, with 10 bases in between. This clonotype was found a few times. Its cognate antigen is unknown. MiXCR, applied by TCRdb to the 5' RACE reads, yields one record per CDR3 protein. The sample carries 75,000 to 100,000 distinct CDR3 sequences, 15% to 20% recorded once. The chain uses TRBV7-6 and TRBJ2-2; weak D call: TRBD1 (5 bases). Sequenced sample: whole blood. The origin of this receptor is an adult who was a healthcare worker with PCR-confirmed SARS-CoV-2 infection or an uninfected control (not recorded which). DNA of the CDR3: TGTGCCAGCAGCTTATCAGGGATGCACACCGGGGAGCTGTTTTTT. Its protein product is CASSLSGMHTGELFF.